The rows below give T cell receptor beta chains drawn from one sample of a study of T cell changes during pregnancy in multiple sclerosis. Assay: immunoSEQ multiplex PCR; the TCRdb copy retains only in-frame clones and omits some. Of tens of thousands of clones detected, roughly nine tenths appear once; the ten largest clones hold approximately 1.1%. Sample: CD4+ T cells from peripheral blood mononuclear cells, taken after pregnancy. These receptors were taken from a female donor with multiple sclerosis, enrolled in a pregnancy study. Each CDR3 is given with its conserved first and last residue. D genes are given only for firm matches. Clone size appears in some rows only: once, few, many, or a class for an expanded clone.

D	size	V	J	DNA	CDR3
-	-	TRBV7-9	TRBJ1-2	TGTGCCAGCAGCTTAGCTCCCGGGGGTTACTATGGCTACACCTTC	CASSLAPGGYYGYTF
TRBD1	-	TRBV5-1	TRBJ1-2	TGCGCCAGTACCGGGACAGGGGACTATGGCTACACCTTC	CASTGTGDYGYTF
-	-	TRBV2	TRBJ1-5	TGTGCCAGCAGTCAAGGGACACTGTATCAGCCCCAGCATTTT	CASSQGTLYQPQHF
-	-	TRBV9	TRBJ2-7	TGTGCCAGCAGCCCCTCCCCTAACCTCTACGAGCAGTACTTC	CASSPSPNLYEQYF
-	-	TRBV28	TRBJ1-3	TGTGCCAGCAGTGTACAGGTTCCTGGAAACACCATATATTTT	CASSVQVPGNTIYF
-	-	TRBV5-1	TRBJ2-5	TGCGCCAGCAACACAGGAGATCAAGAGACCCAGTACTTC	CASNTGDQETQYF
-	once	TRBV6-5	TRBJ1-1	TGTGCCAGCAACTCCTTTATGACGGGGAACACTGAAGCTTTCTTT	CASNSFMTGNTEAFF
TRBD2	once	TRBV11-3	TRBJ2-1	TGTGCCAGCAGCTTTGGAGCGGGGGACAATGAGCAGTTCTTC	CASSFGAGDNEQFF
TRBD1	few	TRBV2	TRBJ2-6	TGTGCCAGCAGCGACAGGGTCTCTGGGGCCAACGTCCTGACTTTC	CASSDRVSGANVLTF
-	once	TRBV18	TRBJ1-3	TGTGCCAGCTCACCACGGACAGACTCTGGAAACACCATATATTTT	CASSPRTDSGNTIYF
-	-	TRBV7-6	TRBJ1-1	TGTGCCAGCAGCTTAGGGGCCCACACTGAAGCTTTCTTT	CASSLGAHTEAFF
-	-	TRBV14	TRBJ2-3	TGTGCCAGCAGCCAAGACGCGGGCCGGGGCACAGATACGCAGTATTTT	CASSQDAGRGTDTQYF
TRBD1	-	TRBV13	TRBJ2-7	TGTGCCAGCAGCTTAGCGACAGGGGCTAATCTCCCCGCGCCGCAGTACTTC	CASSLATGANLPAPQYF
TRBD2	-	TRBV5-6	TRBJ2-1	TGTGCCAGCAGATTGCGGACTAGCGGGAGCTCCTACAATGAGCAGTTCTTC	CASRLRTSGSSYNEQFF
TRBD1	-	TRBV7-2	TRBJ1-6	TGTGCCAGCAGCTTGGGACAGCCTGATTCACCCCTCCACTTT	CASSLGQPDSPLHF
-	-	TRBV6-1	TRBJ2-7	TGTGCCAGCATGGAGTCCTACGAGCAGTACTTC	CASMESYEQYF
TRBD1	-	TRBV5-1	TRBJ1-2	TGCGCCAGCGGGACAGGGGGGGGAGCTAACTATGGCTACACCTTC	CASGTGGGANYGYTF
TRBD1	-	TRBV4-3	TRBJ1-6	TGCGCCAGCAGCCAGTCGGGACAGTATAATTCACCCCTCCACTTT	CASSQSGQYNSPLHF
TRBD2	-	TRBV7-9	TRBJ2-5	TGTGCCAGCAGCTTAACGGGAGGGCCAAGGGAGACCCAGTACTTC	CASSLTGGPRETQYF
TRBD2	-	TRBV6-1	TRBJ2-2	TGTGCCAGCAGTGAACGGGGGGGCGGTGACACCGGGGAGCTGTTTTTT	CASSERGGGDTGELFF
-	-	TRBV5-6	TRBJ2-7	TGTGCCAGCAGCTTGAGCCAGGGCACCAACGAGCAGTACTTC	CASSLSQGTNEQYF
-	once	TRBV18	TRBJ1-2	TGTGCCAGCTCACCGTCGGACACCTTGGCTTATGGCTACACCTTC	CASSPSDTLAYGYTF
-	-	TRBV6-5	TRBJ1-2	TGTGCCAGCACCCCCAGGGGTTTCGCACTGTATGGCTACACCTTC	CASTPRGFALYGYTF
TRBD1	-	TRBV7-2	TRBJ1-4	TGTGCCAGCAGCTCAACAACAGGGGGCGAACTGTTTTTT	CASSSTTGGELFF
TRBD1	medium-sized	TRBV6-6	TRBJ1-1	TGTGCCAGTACAGGGGGGCGGTGGAACACTGAAGCTTTCTTT	CASTGGRWNTEAFF
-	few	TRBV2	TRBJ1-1	TGTGCCAGCAGTGATCGGGGGGCGGCTTTCTTT	CASSDRGAAFF
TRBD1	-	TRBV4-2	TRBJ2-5	TGTGCCAGCAGCCGAGACAGGGGGGAAGAGACCCAGTACTTC	CASSRDRGEETQYF
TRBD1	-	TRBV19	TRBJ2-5	TGTGCCAGTAGTATCACAGGGGCGCGAAGAGAGACCCAGTACTTC	CASSITGARRETQYF
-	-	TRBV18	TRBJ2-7	TGTGCCAGCTCAGCGGACACCCTCCGGGAGCAGTACTTC	CASSADTLREQYF
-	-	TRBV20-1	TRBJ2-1	TGCAGTGCTAGCGGGAGCAATGAGCAGTTCTTC	CSASGSNEQFF
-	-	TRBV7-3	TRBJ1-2	TGTGCCAGCAGCTCCCCGGGGGGCGATGGCTACACCTTC	CASSSPGGDGYTF
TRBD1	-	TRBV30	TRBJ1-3	TGTGCCTGGAGGCGGGACAGTTTTAAGGGAAACACCATATATTTT	CAWRRDSFKGNTIYF
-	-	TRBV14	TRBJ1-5	TGTGCCAGCAGCCAAGGTGTTGGTAGGCCCCAGCATTTT	CASSQGVGRPQHF
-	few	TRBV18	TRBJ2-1	TGTGCCAGCTCACCTCGGGAGAGCTCCTACAATGAGCAGTTCTTC	CASSPRESSYNEQFF
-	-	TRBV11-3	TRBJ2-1	TGTGCCAGCAGCCCCGACCTGGTTGTTGGAGATGAGCAGTTCTTC	CASSPDLVVGDEQFF
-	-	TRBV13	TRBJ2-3	TGTGCCAGCAGCCCCCTCCCCACAGATACGCAGTATTTT	CASSPLPTDTQYF
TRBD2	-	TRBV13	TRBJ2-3	TGTGCCAGCAGCTTACGGCGAGCGGGAGGGCGGATGCCAGATACGCAGTATTTT	CASSLRRAGGRMPDTQYF
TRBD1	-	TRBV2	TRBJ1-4	TGTGCCAGCAGTGGGGACAGGGGAAGGGAAAAACTGTTTTTT	CASSGDRGREKLFF
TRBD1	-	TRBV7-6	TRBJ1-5	TGTGCCAGCAGCGCCGGACAGGGTATAAGCAATCAGCCCCAGCATTTT	CASSAGQGISNQPQHF
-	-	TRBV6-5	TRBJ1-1	TGTGCCAGCAGTTACTCGCGGGGCCAAAAAACTGAAGCTTTCTTT	CASSYSRGQKTEAFF
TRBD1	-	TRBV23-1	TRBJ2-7	TGCGCCAGCACCCCCCAGGGGGTACAGGGGGCAGGGGAGCAGTACTTC	CASTPQGVQGAGEQYF
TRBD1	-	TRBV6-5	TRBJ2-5	TGTGCCAGCAGTTACTCGGGCAGGGGGCTCCCTGAGACCCAGTACTTC	CASSYSGRGLPETQYF